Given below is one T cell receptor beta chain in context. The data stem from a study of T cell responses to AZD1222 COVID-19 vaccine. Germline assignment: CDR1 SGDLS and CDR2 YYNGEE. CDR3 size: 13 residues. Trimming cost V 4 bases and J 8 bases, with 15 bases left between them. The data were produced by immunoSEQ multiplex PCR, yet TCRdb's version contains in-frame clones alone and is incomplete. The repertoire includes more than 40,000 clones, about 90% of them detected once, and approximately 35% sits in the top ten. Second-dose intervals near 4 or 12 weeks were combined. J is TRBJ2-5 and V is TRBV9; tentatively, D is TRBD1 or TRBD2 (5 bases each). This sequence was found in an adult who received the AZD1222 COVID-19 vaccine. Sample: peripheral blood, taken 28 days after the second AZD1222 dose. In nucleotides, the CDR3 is TGTGCCAGCAGCCTGGGACCCATTGAAACCCAGTACTTC. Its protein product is CASSLGPIETQYF.